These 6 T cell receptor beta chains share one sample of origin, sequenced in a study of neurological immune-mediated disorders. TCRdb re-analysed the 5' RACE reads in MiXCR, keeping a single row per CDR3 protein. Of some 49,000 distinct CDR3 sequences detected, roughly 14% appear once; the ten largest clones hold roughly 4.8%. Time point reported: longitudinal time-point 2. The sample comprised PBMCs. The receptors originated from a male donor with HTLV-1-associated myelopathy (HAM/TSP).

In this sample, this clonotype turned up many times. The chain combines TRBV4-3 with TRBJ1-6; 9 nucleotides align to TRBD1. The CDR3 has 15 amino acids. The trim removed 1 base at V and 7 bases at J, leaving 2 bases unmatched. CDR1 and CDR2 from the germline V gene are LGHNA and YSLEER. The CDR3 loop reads CASSQAQGANSPLHF. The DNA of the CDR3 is TGCGCCAGCAGCCAAGCACAGGGGGCCAATTCACCCCTCCACTTT.

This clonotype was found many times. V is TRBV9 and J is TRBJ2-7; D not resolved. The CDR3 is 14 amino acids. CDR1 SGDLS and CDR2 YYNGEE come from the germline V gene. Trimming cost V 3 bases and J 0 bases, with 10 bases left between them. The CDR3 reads CASSAEQSSYEQYF. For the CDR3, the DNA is TGTGCCAGCAGCGCCGAACAAAGCTCCTACGAGCAGTACTTC.

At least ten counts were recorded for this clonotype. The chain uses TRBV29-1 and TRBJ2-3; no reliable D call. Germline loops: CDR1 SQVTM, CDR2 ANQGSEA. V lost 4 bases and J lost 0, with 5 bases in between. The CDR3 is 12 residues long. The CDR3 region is CSVGMSTDTQYF. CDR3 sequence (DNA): TGCAGCGTTGGAATGAGCACAGATACGCAGTATTTT.

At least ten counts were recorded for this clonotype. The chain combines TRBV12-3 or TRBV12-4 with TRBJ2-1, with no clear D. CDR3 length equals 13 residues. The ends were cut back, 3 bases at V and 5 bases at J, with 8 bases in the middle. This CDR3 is CASSLILNNEQFF. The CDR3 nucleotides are TGTGCCAGCAGTTTGATACTAAACAATGAGCAGTTCTTC.

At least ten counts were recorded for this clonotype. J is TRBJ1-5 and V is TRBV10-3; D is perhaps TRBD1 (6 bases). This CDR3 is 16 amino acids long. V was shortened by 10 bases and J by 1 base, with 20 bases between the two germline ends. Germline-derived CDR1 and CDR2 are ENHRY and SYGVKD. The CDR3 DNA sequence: TGTGCCACTGGGGGGACAACCGGTCGGAGCAATCAGCCCCAGCATTTT. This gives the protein CATGGTTGRSNQPQHF.

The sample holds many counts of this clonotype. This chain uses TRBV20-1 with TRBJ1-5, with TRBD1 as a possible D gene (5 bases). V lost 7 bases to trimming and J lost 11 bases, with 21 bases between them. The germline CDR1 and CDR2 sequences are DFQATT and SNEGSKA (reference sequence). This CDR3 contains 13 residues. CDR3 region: CSVPQEGNTAQHF. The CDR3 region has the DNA TGCAGTGTTCCACAGGAGGGGAACACAGCCCAGCATTTT.